Given below is one TCR beta chain in context. The table came from immunoSEQ multiplex PCR; TCRdb's copy has only in-frame clones and leaves some out. The profile shows 35,000 to 50,000 clones, about four fifths of them singletons. This CDR3 comprises 14 residues. Germline values: CDR1 SNHLY, CDR2 FYNNEI. Trimming stripped 4 bases from V and 2 bases from J, with 9 bases between. This entry is derived from a study of memory CD4+ T cells and cytomegalovirus serostatus. The sort gate was single viable CD3+CD4+CD8-CD45RO+ cells for memory CD4+ T cells. This chain links TRBV2 with TRBJ2-1; no firm D call. The TCR sequence derives from an adult in good health and CMV-seronegative. The sequenced sample was memory CD4+ T cells from blood. The CDR3 reads CASSVSGPYNEQFF. For the CDR3, the DNA is TGTGCCAGCAGTGTCTCCGGTCCCTACAATGAGCAGTTCTTC.